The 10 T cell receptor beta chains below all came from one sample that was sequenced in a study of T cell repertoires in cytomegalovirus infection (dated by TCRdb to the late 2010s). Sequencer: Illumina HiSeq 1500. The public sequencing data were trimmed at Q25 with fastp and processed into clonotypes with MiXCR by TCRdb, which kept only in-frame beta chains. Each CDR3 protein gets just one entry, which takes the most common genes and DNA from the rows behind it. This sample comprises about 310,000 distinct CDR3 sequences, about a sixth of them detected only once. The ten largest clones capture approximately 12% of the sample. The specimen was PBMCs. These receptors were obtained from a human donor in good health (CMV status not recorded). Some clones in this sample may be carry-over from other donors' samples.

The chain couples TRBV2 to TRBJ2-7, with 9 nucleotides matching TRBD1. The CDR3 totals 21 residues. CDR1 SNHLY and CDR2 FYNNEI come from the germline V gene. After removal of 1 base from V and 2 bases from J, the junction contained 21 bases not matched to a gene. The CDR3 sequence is CASSEGPEWGLGTGRTYEQYF. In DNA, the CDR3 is TGTGCCAGCAGTGAAGGCCCCGAGTGGGGTCTGGGGACAGGGCGAACCTACGAGCAGTACTTC.

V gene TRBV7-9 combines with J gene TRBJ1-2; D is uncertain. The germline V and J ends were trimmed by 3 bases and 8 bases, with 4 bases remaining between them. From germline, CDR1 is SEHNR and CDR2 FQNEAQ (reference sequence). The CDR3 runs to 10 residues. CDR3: CASSLEGYTF. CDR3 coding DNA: TGTGCCAGCAGCTTGGAAGGCTACACCTTC.

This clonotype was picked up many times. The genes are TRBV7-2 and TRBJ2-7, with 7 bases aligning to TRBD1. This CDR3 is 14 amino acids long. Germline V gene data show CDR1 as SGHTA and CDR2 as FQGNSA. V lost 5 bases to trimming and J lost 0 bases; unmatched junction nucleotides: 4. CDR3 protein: CASSTDRVSYEQYF. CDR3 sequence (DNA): TGTGCCAGCAGCACTGACAGGGTCTCCTACGAGCAGTACTTC.

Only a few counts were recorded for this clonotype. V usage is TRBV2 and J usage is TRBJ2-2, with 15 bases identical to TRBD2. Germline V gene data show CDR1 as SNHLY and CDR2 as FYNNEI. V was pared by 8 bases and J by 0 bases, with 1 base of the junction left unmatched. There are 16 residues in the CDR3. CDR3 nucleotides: TGTGCCAGCGGGACTAGCGGGGGGCCGAACACCGGGGAGCTGTTTTTT. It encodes CASGTSGGPNTGELFF. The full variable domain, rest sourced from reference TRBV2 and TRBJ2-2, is EPEVTQTPSHQVTQMGQEVILRCVPISNHLYFYWYRQILGQKVEFLVSFYNNEISEKSEIFDDQFSVERPDGSNFTLKIRSTKLEDSAMYFCASGTSGGPNTGELFFGEGSRLTVL.

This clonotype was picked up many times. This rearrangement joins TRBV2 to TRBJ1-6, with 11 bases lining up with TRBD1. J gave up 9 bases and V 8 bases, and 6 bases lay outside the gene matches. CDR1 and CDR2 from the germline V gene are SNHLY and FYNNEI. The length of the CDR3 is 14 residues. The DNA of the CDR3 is TGTGCCAGCCGGGGACAGGGGGTACGTTCACCCCTCCACTTT. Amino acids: CASRGQGVRSPLHF. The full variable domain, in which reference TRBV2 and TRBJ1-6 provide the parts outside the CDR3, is EPEVTQTPSHQVTQMGQEVILRCVPISNHLYFYWYRQILGQKVEFLVSFYNNEISEKSEIFDDQFSVERPDGSNFTLKIRSTKLEDSAMYFCASRGQGVRSPLHFGNGTRLTVT.

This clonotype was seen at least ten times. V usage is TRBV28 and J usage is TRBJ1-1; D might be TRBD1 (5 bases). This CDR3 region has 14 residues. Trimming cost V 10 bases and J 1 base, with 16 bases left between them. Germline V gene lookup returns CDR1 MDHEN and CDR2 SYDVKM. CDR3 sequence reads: CATQSPTGNTEAFF. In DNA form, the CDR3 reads TGTGCCACCCAGTCTCCAACAGGGAACACTGAAGCTTTCTTT.

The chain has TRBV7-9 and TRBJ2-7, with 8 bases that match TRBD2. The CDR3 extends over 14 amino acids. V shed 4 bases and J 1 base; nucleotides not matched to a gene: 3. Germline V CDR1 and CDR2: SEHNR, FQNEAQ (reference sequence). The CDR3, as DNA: TGTGCCAGCAGCTCGGGAGGGCGGTCCTACGAGCAGTACTTC. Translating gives CASSSGGRSYEQYF.

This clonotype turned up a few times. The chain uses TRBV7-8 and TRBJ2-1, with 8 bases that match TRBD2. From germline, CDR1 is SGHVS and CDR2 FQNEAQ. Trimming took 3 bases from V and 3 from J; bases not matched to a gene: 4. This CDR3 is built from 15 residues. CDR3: CASSFEAGGYNEQFF. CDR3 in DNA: TGTGCCAGCAGCTTTGAGGCGGGGGGCTACAATGAGCAGTTCTTC. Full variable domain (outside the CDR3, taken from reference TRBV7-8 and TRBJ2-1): GAGVSQSPRYKVAKRGQDVALRCDPISGHVSLFWYQQALGQGPEFLTYFQNEAQLDKSGLPSDRFFAERPEGSVSTLKIQRTQQEDSAVYLCASSFEAGGYNEQFFGPGTRLTVL.

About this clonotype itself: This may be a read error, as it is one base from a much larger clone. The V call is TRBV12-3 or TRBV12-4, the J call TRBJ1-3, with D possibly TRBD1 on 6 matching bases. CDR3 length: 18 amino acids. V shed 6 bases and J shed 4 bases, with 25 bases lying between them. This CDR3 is CASRPERTASYEGNTIYF. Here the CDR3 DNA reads TGTGCCAGCAGACCTGAGCGGACAGCGTCCTACGAAGGAAACACCATATATTTT.

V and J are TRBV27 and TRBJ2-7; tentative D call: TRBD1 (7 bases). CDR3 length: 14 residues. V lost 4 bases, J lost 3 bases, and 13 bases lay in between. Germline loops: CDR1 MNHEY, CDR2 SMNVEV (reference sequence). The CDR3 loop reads CASSSRQGGYEQYF. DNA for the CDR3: TGTGCCAGCAGTTCCCGACAGGGAGGCTACGAGCAGTACTTC.